This TCR beta chain was observed in a study of blood T cell repertoires in COVID-19. Overall study: Sources were T cells, B-cell-depleted T cells, or PBMCs; the material itself was cDNA or gDNA.

Original processing notes: The assay estimated nucleated cells by amplifying reference gene primers. Sequencing was performed with immunoSEQ multiplex PCR; in TCRdb, only in-frame clones are kept and a portion is missing. That table supplies the V and J calls and clone size; D and trimming were determined from the DNA. The data show more than 65,000 clones, roughly 80% seen once. V lost 5 bases, J lost 5 bases, and 12 bases lay in between. The CDR3 length is 13 residues. The TCR originated in an elderly woman with acute or convalescent COVID-19. V gene TRBV12-3 or TRBV12-4 combines with J gene TRBJ1-1; D may be TRBD1 (5 bases). The sample consisted of peripheral blood. CDR3 protein: CASSTEGYTEAFF. Written as DNA, the CDR3 is TGTGCCAGCAGTACGGAGGGGTATACTGAAGCTTTCTTT.